This entry is about one T cell receptor (beta chain). The treatment: over 15 received Ad26.COV2.S at low or high dose, single or two shots; about 5 received placebo; per-sample allocation not given. Samples were taken on day 63 after the first vaccine or placebo injection. The CDR3 loop spans 15 amino acids. Germline V gives CDR1 LNHDA, CDR2 SQIVND (reference sequence). The V and J ends lost 6 bases and 4 bases respectively, with 16 bases between them. The data were obtained in a study of Ad26.COV2.S vaccination and SARS-CoV-2 variants. Study as a whole: The study gave Ad26.COV2.S intramuscularly, once or twice 56 days apart.

TCRdb keeps only in-frame clones here, not all; method: immunoSEQ multiplex PCR. The sample contains 300,000 to 400,000 clones, about 87% of which appear only once. Specimen: peripheral blood, collected in a trial of Ad26.COV2.S vaccine versus placebo. The chain is built from TRBV19 and TRBJ1-5; the D gene is possibly TRBD1 (6 bases). This receptor was obtained from a person between 18 and 65 years old who received the Ad26.COV2.S COVID-19 vaccine or a placebo. The CDR3 region is CASRSTGYRNQPQHF. CDR3 nucleotide sequence: TGTGCCAGTAGGTCCACAGGGTACCGGAATCAGCCCCAGCATTTT.